This entry lists 3 T cell receptor beta chains sequenced from one sample in a study of CD8 T cells in Susac syndrome (dated 2019 in TCRdb). The method was the immunoSEQ multiplex PCR assay. RNA was extracted using the RNeasy kit, and roughly 0.5 to 1 microgram was reverse transcribed with random hexamers. TCRdb reworked the public reads: Q25 trimming with fastp, MiXCR clone assembly, productive beta chains retained. Each entry merges the rows of one CDR3 protein and shows their most common DNA and genes. This sample is represented by about 210,000 distinct CDR3 sequences; 94% of them were singletons. Clones ranked in the top ten supply about 0.15% of the sample. The sequencing input was CD4+ T cells from PBMCs. The origin of the receptors is a human donor with Susac syndrome.

The sample holds one count of this clonotype. The chain uses TRBV19 and TRBJ1-2; no firm D call. Germline lookup yields CDR1 LNHDA and CDR2 SQIVND (reference sequence). Trimming took 7 bases from V and 4 from J, leaving 13 bases between them. There are 13 residues in the CDR3. The CDR3 sequence is CASTPDARYGYTF. The CDR3 coding sequence is TGTGCCAGTACACCAGACGCTCGCTATGGCTACACCTTC.

On this clonotype itself: An end of the junction differs from the germline gene, which may be a read error. The chain combines TRBV30 with TRBJ2-7, with 11 bases lining up with TRBD2. Germline V gene data show CDR1 as GTSNPN and CDR2 as SVGIG (reference sequence). CDR3 length equals 14 residues. This CDR3 reads CAWSVRKTSGDLLF. The CDR3 nucleotides are TGTGCCTGGAGTGTAAGGAAGACTAGCGGGGATCTCCTGTTC. The whole variable domain, remainder taken from reference TRBV30 and TRBJ2-7, is SQTIHQWPATLVQPVGSPLSLECTVEGTSNPNLYWYRQAAGRGLQLLFYSVGIGQISSEVPQNLSASRPQDRQFILSSKKLLLSDSGFYLCAWSVRKTSGDLLFGPGTRLTVT.

The CDR3 protein is CASSDRFGKTQYF. The CDR3 nucleotides are TGTGCCAGCAGTGACAGGTTCGGGAAGACCCAGTACTTC. The chain has TRBV2 and TRBJ2-5, with a possible D match to TRBD2 (5 bases). Trimming took 3 bases from V and 6 from J, leaving 11 bases between them. From germline, CDR1 is SNHLY and CDR2 FYNNEI. The CDR3 totals 13 residues. Supplemented by reference TRBV2 and TRBJ2-5, the full variable domain reads EPEVTQTPSHQVTQMGQEVILRCVPISNHLYFYWYRQILGQKVEFLVSFYNNEISEKSEIFDDQFSVERPDGSNFTLKIRSTKLEDSAMYFCASSDRFGKTQYFGPGTRLLVL.